This entry lists 11 T cell receptor beta chains sequenced from one sample in a study of cytomegalovirus exposure and HLA in healthy donors. Primers for the PCR totalled 60 Vbeta and 13 Jbeta. Assay: immunoSEQ multiplex PCR; the TCRdb copy retains only in-frame clones and omits some. In total, the table holds 200,000 to 250,000 clones. The sequenced material came from PBMCs. These receptors all come from a woman aged 30 to 39 in good health and CMV-seropositive.

CDR3: CASSLRSSYNEQFF. The CDR3 nucleotides read TGTGCCAGCAGCTTGAGGAGCTCCTACAATGAGCAGTTCTTC. This chain connects TRBV11-2 to TRBJ2-1; D call uncertain. CDR3 length equals 14 residues. The V end lost 3 bases, the J end lost 0 bases, and 6 bases lay between the germline ends. Germline CDR1 and CDR2: SGHAT and FQNNGV.

V and J are TRBV28 and TRBJ1-5; D uncertain. Deletions cut 8 bases from V and 2 bases from J, with 16 bases between. This CDR3 has 15 amino acids. Germline lookup yields CDR1 MDHEN and CDR2 SYDVKM. CDR3 DNA sequence: TGTGCCAGCTCTGGCAGGAAGTACGGCAATCAGCCCCAGCATTTT. This encodes CASSGRKYGNQPQHF.

The gene calls are TRBV18 and TRBJ2-5; D unclear. The CDR3 is 14 residues long. In germline, CDR1 is KGHSH, CDR2 LQKENI. The V end lost 3 bases, the J end lost 2 bases, and 10 bases lay between the germline ends. The CDR3 loop is CASSPGQIQETQYF. CDR3 nucleotides: TGTGCCAGCTCACCTGGCCAGATACAAGAGACCCAGTACTTC. Complete variable domain (other parts from reference TRBV18 and TRBJ2-5): NAGVMQNPRHLVRRRGQEARLRCSPMKGHSHVYWYRQLPEEGLKFMVYLQKENIIDESGMPKERFSAEFPKEGPSILRIQQVVRGDSAAYFCASSPGQIQETQYFGPGTRLLVL.

The chain joins TRBV19 to TRBJ1-1; D may be TRBD1 (5 bases). V was pared by 2 bases and J by 5 bases, with 15 bases between. CDR1 and CDR2 from the germline V gene are LNHDA and SQIVND (reference sequence). The CDR3 extends over 15 amino acids. This chain's CDR3 is CASSIKGRVDTEAFF. In nucleotides, the CDR3 is TGTGCCAGTAGTATAAAAGGCAGGGTGGATACTGAAGCTTTCTTT.

The gene calls are TRBV11-2 and TRBJ2-1, with a possible D match to TRBD2 (5 bases). V was cut by 4 bases and J by 7 bases, with 14 bases left in between. Germline V CDR1 and CDR2: SGHAT, FQNNGV. CDR3 length equals 14 residues. In nucleotides, the CDR3 is TGTGCCAGCAGCTATCCTAGACCGGGAAATGAGCAGTTCTTC. As protein: CASSYPRPGNEQFF.

The chain joins TRBV5-1 to TRBJ2-3, with 11 nucleotides matching TRBD2. The CDR3 is 14 residues long. The V and J ends lost 6 bases and 5 bases, in that order; junction bases with no gene match: 5. CDR1 and CDR2 from the germline V gene are SGHRS and YFSETQ. CDR3 nucleotide sequence: TGCGCCAGCACCCCCGGGACTAGCGGAGATACGCAGTATTTT. Translated, it gives CASTPGTSGDTQYF.

The genes are TRBV5-1 and TRBJ1-2; no definite D call. The V and J ends lost 4 bases and 2 bases respectively, with 6 bases between them. Germline V CDR1 and CDR2: SGHRS, YFSETQ. This CDR3 has 12 residues. This CDR3 reads CASSPRNYGYTF. For the CDR3, the DNA is TGCGCCAGCAGCCCGAGAAACTATGGCTACACCTTC.

As for this clone: Relative to the germline gene, one junction end is altered; a read error may explain this. Other DNA sequences in the sample encode the same CDR3. This chain links TRBV7-9 with TRBJ2-7; D possibly corresponds to TRBD1 (5 bases). The CDR3 is 14 residues long. The germline V gene has CDR1 SEHNR and CDR2 FQNEAQ (reference sequence). The CDR3 sequence: CASSLRRGPYEQYF. The DNA for the CDR3 is TGTGCCAGCAGCTTAAGAAGGGGCCCCTACGAACAGTACTTC. Full variable domain (missing parts from reference TRBV7-9 and TRBJ2-7): DTGVSQNPRHKITKRGQNVTFRCDPISEHNRLYWYRQTLGQGPEFLTYFQNEAQLEKSRLLSDRFSAERPKGSFSTLEIQRTEQGDSAMYLCASSLRRGPYEQYFGPGTRLTVT.

This sequence joins TRBV29-1 and TRBJ2-3, with 12 bases fitting TRBD2. Germline CDR1 reads SQVTM; CDR2 reads ANQGSEA. Trimming took 4 bases from V and 3 from J; bases not matched to a gene: 2. The CDR3 sequence is 14 residues long. CDR3 in DNA: TGCAGCGTTGGACTAGCGGGGGAAACAGATACGCAGTATTTT. Protein sequence: CSVGLAGETDTQYF.

The V gene is TRBV18, the J gene TRBJ1-1, with TRBD1 as a possible D gene (5 bases). CDR3 length: 15 amino acids. The V end was cut by 3 bases, the J end by 1 base, with 12 bases between. CDR1 and CDR2 (germline): KGHSH, LQKENI. The CDR3 bases are TGTGCCAGCTCACCCGCAGGGTGGGCGAACACTGAAGCTTTCTTT. Its protein is CASSPAGWANTEAFF. The full variable domain, completed using reference TRBV18 and TRBJ1-1, is NAGVMQNPRHLVRRRGQEARLRCSPMKGHSHVYWYRQLPEEGLKFMVYLQKENIIDESGMPKERFSAEFPKEGPSILRIQQVVRGDSAAYFCASSPAGWANTEAFFGQGTRLTVV.

Comments on this clone: At the DNA level, this CDR3 is encoded by other sequences in the same sample as well. This chain joins TRBV5-1 and TRBJ2-7, with a tentative D call TRBD2 (6 bases). CDR1 is SGHRS, CDR2 YFSETQ, per germline. The CDR3 is 13 residues long. The ends were cut back, 1 base at V and 5 bases at J, with 10 bases in the middle. The CDR3, as DNA: TGCGCCAGCAGCTTGCGACTAGACCACGAGCAGTACTTC. The encoded protein is CASSLRLDHEQYF. Supplemented by reference TRBV5-1 and TRBJ2-7, the full variable domain reads KAGVTQTPRYLIKTRGQQVTLSCSPISGHRSVSWYQQTPGQGLQFLFEYFSETQRNKGNFPGRFSGRQFSNSRSEMNVSTLELGDSALYLCASSLRLDHEQYFGPGTRLTVT.